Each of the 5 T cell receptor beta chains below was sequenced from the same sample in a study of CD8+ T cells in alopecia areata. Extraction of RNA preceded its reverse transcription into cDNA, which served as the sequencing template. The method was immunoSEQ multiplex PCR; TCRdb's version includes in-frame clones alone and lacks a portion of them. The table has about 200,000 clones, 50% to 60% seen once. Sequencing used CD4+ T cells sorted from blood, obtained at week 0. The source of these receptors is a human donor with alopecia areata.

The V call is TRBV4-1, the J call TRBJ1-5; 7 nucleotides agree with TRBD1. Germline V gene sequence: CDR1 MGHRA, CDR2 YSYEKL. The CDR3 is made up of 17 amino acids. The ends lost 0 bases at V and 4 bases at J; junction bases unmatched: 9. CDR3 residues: CASSQDPGTVRNQPQHF. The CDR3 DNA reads TGCGCCAGCAGCCAAGATCCCGGGACAGTCAGGAATCAGCCCCAGCATTTT.

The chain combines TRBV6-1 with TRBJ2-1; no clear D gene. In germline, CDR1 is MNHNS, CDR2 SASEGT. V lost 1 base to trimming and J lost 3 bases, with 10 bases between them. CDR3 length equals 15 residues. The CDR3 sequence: CASSEGHAGYNEQFF. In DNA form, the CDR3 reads TGTGCCAGCAGTGAAGGACACGCTGGCTACAATGAGCAGTTCTTC.

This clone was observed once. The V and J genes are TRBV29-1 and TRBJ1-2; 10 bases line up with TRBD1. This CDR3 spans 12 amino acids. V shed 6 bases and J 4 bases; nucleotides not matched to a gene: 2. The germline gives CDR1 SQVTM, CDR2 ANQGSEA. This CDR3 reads CSVGQGFYGYTF. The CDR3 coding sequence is TGCAGCGTGGGACAGGGGTTCTATGGCTACACCTTC.

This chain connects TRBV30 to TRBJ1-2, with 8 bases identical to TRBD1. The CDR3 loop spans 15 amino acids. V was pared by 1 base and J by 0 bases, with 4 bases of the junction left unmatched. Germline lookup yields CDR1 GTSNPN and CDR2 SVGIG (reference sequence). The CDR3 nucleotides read TGTGCCTGGAGTGAGGGACAGGTGGCTAACTATGGCTACACCTTC. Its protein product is CAWSEGQVANYGYTF. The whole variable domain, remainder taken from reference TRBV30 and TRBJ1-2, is SQTIHQWPATLVQPVGSPLSLECTVEGTSNPNLYWYRQAAGRGLQLLFYSVGIGQISSEVPQNLSASRPQDRQFILSSKKLLLSDSGFYLCAWSEGQVANYGYTFGSGTRLTVV.

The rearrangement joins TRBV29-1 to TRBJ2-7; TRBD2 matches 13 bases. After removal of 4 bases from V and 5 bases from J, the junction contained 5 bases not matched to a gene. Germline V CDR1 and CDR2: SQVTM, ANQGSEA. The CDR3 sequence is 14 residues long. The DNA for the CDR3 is TGCAGCGTTGGAGGCGGACTAGCGGGAGACGAGCAGTACTTC. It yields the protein CSVGGGLAGDEQYF.